What follows are 14 T cell receptor beta chains derived from one specimen sequenced in a study of cytomegalovirus exposure and HLA in healthy donors. Primers included in the PCR were 60 Vbeta and 13 Jbeta primers. Produced via immunoSEQ multiplex PCR; TCRdb's table is partial and in-frame only. The sample shows more than 85,000 clones, under 80% of them seen only once. The sequenced sample was PBMCs. These receptors were taken from a young man in good health and CMV-seropositive.

The chain uses TRBV9 and TRBJ2-7; the match to TRBD1 covers 11 bases. V was clipped by 4 bases and J by 6 bases; unmatched bases: 6. CDR1 and CDR2 from the germline V gene are SGDLS and YYNGEE. CDR3 length: 14 residues. This CDR3 reads CASSTSGQGVEQYF. In nucleotides, the CDR3 is TGTGCCAGCAGCACCTCGGGACAGGGGGTCGAGCAGTACTTC. Looking up the rest from reference TRBV9 and TRBJ2-7 gives the full variable domain: DSGVTQTPKHLITATGQRVTLRCSPRSGDLSVYWYQQSLDQGLQFLIQYYNGEERAKGNILERFSAQQFPDLHSELNLSSLELGDSALYFCASSTSGQGVEQYFGPGTRLTVT.

The rearrangement uses TRBV19 and TRBJ1-5, with unresolved D. There are 16 residues in the CDR3. The V end was cut by 7 bases, the J end by 3 bases, with 19 bases between. Germline CDR1 reads LNHDA; CDR2 reads SQIVND (reference sequence). The chain's CDR3 is CASTNRGTGLNQPQHF. The DNA for the CDR3 is TGTGCCAGTACTAACCGGGGAACGGGCCTCAATCAGCCCCAGCATTTT.

This CDR3 reads CASRFGGLATHSNQPQHF. For the CDR3, the DNA is TGTGCCAGTAGATTTGGGGGCTTGGCTACCCATAGCAATCAGCCCCAGCATTTT. V gene TRBV19 combines with J gene TRBJ1-5; D is perhaps TRBD1 (6 bases). The germline V gene encodes CDR1 LNHDA and CDR2 SQIVND (reference sequence). CDR3 length: 18 amino acids. V lost 6 bases and J 0 bases, leaving 21 bases between the germline ends.

V usage is TRBV11-2 and J usage is TRBJ2-5; no clear D. The germline gives CDR1 SGHAT, CDR2 FQNNGV. This CDR3 contains 15 residues. V lost 1 base to trimming and J lost 5 bases, with 14 bases between them. CDR3 sequence: CASSLGSTYSETQYF. CDR3 coding DNA: TGTGCCAGCAGCTTAGGGTCTACGTACTCGGAGACCCAGTACTTC.

V and J are TRBV19 and TRBJ1-5, with 7 nucleotides matching TRBD1. The junction had 5 bases not matched to a gene; V was cut back by 7 bases and J by 2 bases. The germline gives CDR1 LNHDA, CDR2 SQIVND (reference sequence). The CDR3 consists of 14 residues. In DNA, the CDR3 is TGTGCCAGTACTCGTGGGACAGGCAATCAGCCCCAGCATTTT. Protein product: CASTRGTGNQPQHF.

The chain employs TRBV30 and TRBJ1-6, with D perhaps TRBD1 (5 bases). The CDR3 runs to 14 residues. The germline V and J ends were trimmed by 5 bases and 9 bases, with 17 bases remaining between them. Germline CDR1 and CDR2: GTSNPN and SVGIG (reference sequence). CDR3 DNA sequence: TGTGCCTGGGACGCCGGGGGTAGGTTTTCACCCCTCCACTTT. It specifies CAWDAGGRFSPLHF.

The chain couples TRBV27 to TRBJ2-7; TRBD1 matches at 7 bases. V lost 4 bases to trimming and J lost 2 bases; unmatched junction nucleotides: 8. The V gene's germline CDR1 is MNHEY and CDR2 SMNVEV (reference sequence). The CDR3 is 15 amino acids. CDR3 amino acids: CASSSTGQLTYEQYF. CDR3 in DNA: TGTGCCAGCAGTTCAACGGGACAGCTAACCTACGAGCAGTACTTC.

This clone was counted between two and nine times. The chain combines TRBV5-1 with TRBJ1-1; 8 bases map to TRBD1. The germline CDR1 and CDR2 sequences are SGHRS and YFSETQ. There are 14 residues in the CDR3. V trimming: 4 bases; J trimming: 2 bases; junction bases outside the gene matches: 4. In DNA form, the CDR3 reads TGCGCCAGCAGCAGGGACAGGCAAAACACTGAAGCTTTCTTT. Translated: CASSRDRQNTEAFF.

The rearrangement joins TRBV25-1 to TRBJ2-5, with 14 bases matching TRBD2. The CDR3 totals 16 residues. V gave up 4 bases and J gave up 7 bases; unmatched junction bases: 8. From germline, CDR1 is MGHDK and CDR2 SYGVNS. CDR3 bases: TGTGCCAGCAGTGCTGCCGGGACTAGCGGGGGCGGGACCCAGTACTTC. The encoded protein is CASSAAGTSGGGTQYF.

The J gene is TRBJ1-1, the V gene TRBV6-1; weak D call: TRBD1 (5 bases). Germline loops: CDR1 MNHNS, CDR2 SASEGT. The CDR3 spans 17 residues. Between the trimmed V and J ends, which lost 3 bases and 0 bases, there was a span of 17 bases. The CDR3 spells CASSDETRVIMNTEAFF. DNA for the CDR3: TGTGCCAGCAGTGACGAGACCAGGGTAATAATGAACACTGAAGCTTTCTTT.

J is TRBJ2-3 and V is TRBV19; TRBD2 agrees at 10 bases. CDR1 is LNHDA, CDR2 SQIVND, per germline (reference sequence). The CDR3 length is 16 residues. J was trimmed by 1 base and V by 4 bases; bases with no gene match: 5. Here the CDR3 DNA reads TGTGCCAGTAGTAGTTGGACTAGCGGAGGCACAGATACGCAGTATTTT. Encoded protein: CASSSWTSGGTDTQYF.

The chain is built from TRBV30 and TRBJ1-5; TRBD1 matches at 10 bases. CDR3 length: 15 residues. V lost 2 bases and J lost 5; bases outside the gene matches: 6. The germline V gene encodes CDR1 GTSNPN and CDR2 SVGIG (reference sequence). CDR3 sequence: CAWSRDRGTDQPQHF. The CDR3, as DNA: TGTGCCTGGAGTCGGGACAGGGGAACGGATCAGCCCCAGCATTTT.

V and J are TRBV30 and TRBJ2-5; 9 nucleotides line up with TRBD2. CDR1 and CDR2 from the germline V gene are GTSNPN and SVGIG (reference sequence). CDR3 length: 16 amino acids. Trimming at V came to 0 bases and at J to 5 bases, leaving 10 bases not matched to a gene. The CDR3 DNA sequence: TGTGCCTGGAGTGTACTTAGCGGGGGAACCGGGGAGACCCAGTACTTC. Protein: CAWSVLSGGTGETQYF. Drawing the rest from reference TRBV30 and TRBJ2-5, the complete variable domain is SQTIHQWPATLVQPVGSPLSLECTVEGTSNPNLYWYRQAAGRGLQLLFYSVGIGQISSEVPQNLSASRPQDRQFILSSKKLLLSDSGFYLCAWSVLSGGTGETQYFGPGTRLLVL.

This clone was seen more than once but under ten times. The chain has TRBV30 and TRBJ2-7; D possibly corresponds to TRBD2 (5 bases). The CDR3 extends over 13 amino acids. Looked up from germline, CDR1 is GTSNPN and CDR2 is SVGIG (reference sequence). The ends were cut back, 4 bases at V and 1 base at J, with 11 bases in the middle. The CDR3 is CAWTRPGSYEQYF. The CDR3 DNA reads TGTGCCTGGACCCGGCCGGGGTCCTACGAGCAGTACTTC. The full variable domain, its missing parts supplied by reference TRBV30 and TRBJ2-7, is SQTIHQWPATLVQPVGSPLSLECTVEGTSNPNLYWYRQAAGRGLQLLFYSVGIGQISSEVPQNLSASRPQDRQFILSSKKLLLSDSGFYLCAWTRPGSYEQYFGPGTRLTVT.